What follows are 32 T cell receptor beta chains derived from one specimen sequenced in a study of T-cell memory formation after mild COVID-19. TCRdb analysed the 5' RACE reads with MiXCR anew, one entry per CDR3 protein. The table records roughly 450,000 distinct CDR3 sequences, 18% of them present only once. Input material: PBMCs or a T cell subset sorted from them (not recorded which). These receptors were obtained from an adult woman who had mild COVID-19 (a few samples of this study predate the infection). Cell type and time point are not known.

This clonotype showed up many times. The J gene is TRBJ2-1, the V gene TRBV5-1; D ambiguous. CDR1 SGHRS and CDR2 YFSETQ come from the germline V gene. The CDR3 is made up of 18 amino acids. The V end was cut by 0 bases, the J end by 4 bases, with 20 bases between. CDR3 bases: TGCGCCAGCAGCTTGGTAAGAAGGGAAAGGGCAAGTTACAATGAGCAGTTCTTC. It codes for CASSLVRRERASYNEQFF.

This chain connects TRBV7-6 to TRBJ2-7, with a tentative D call TRBD1 (5 bases). Trimming took off 4 bases at V and 2 bases at J, with 9 bases between the two ends. The V gene's germline CDR1 is SGHVS and CDR2 FNYEAQ. The length of the CDR3 is 13 residues. CDR3 in amino acids: CASSSTVPYEQYF. In DNA form, the CDR3 reads TGTGCCAGCAGCTCGACAGTCCCCTACGAGCAGTACTTC.

This chain joins TRBV7-9 and TRBJ2-2, with 10 bases fitting TRBD2. The ends lost 5 bases at V and 3 bases at J; junction bases unmatched: 3. CDR1 is SEHNR and CDR2 is FQNEAQ in the germline V gene (reference sequence). This CDR3 is built from 15 residues. The CDR3 here is CASSPSGGYTGELFF. The CDR3 DNA reads TGTGCCAGCAGCCCTAGCGGGGGATACACCGGGGAGCTGTTTTTT.

The chain couples TRBV6-2 or TRBV6-3 to TRBJ2-7; D possibly corresponds to TRBD2 (6 bases). The CDR3 totals 14 residues. Trimming took off 10 bases at V and 0 bases at J, with 16 bases between the two ends. The germline V gene has CDR1 MNHEY and CDR2 SVGEGT. The CDR3 DNA sequence: TGTGCCACCTGGGGGGTTGGTCCCTCCTACGAGCAGTACTTC. This translates into CATWGVGPSYEQYF.

This clonotype was seen many times. This chain links TRBV12-3 or TRBV12-4 with TRBJ1-1; a weak D match, TRBD1 (6 bases). The CDR3 has 14 residues. Trimming removed 5 bases at V and 4 bases at J, with 14 bases between. The CDR3 protein is CASSLTGWGTEAFF. The CDR3 region has the DNA TGTGCCAGCAGTCTGACAGGATGGGGCACTGAAGCTTTCTTT.

There are a few counts of this clonotype. The chain couples TRBV12-3 or TRBV12-4 to TRBJ1-1, with D unresolved. CDR3 length: 15 residues. Trimming cost V 4 bases and J 0 bases, with 12 bases left between them. Here the CDR3 DNA reads TGTGCCAGCAGTTCCTCAGGAGAATTGAACACTGAAGCTTTCTTT. It is translated as CASSSSGELNTEAFF.

This clonotype appeared a few times. The chain couples TRBV4-3 to TRBJ1-5, with unresolved D. Trimming took off 0 bases at V and 4 bases at J, with 10 bases between the two ends. The CDR3 is made up of 15 amino acids. The germline CDR1 and CDR2 sequences are LGHNA and YSLEER. CDR3 DNA sequence: TGCGCCAGCAGCCAAGATCCCGGACGAAATCAGCCCCAGCATTTT. It encodes CASSQDPGRNQPQHF.

The rearrangement uses TRBV4-2 and TRBJ2-5; 14 bases match TRBD2. Trimming took 3 bases from V and 5 from J; bases not matched to a gene: 14. The germline V gene encodes CDR1 LGHNA and CDR2 YNFKEQ. The CDR3 sequence is 19 residues long. As DNA, the CDR3 is TGTGCCAGCAGCCAGAGGGGACTAGCGGGAGCAATATCCTTGGAGACCCAGTACTTC. Translating it yields CASSQRGLAGAISLETQYF.

This clonotype was seen ten or more times. The chain combines TRBV3-1 with TRBJ2-5; TRBD1 might be the D (6 bases). The CDR3 contains 17 residues. The germline V and J ends were trimmed by 2 bases and 1 base, with 17 bases remaining between them. Germline assignment: CDR1 LGHDT and CDR2 YNNKEL (reference sequence). The CDR3 nucleotides read TGTGCCAGCAGCCAAAATGTTGGGGGCCCTACCCAAGAGACCCAGTACTTC. It specifies CASSQNVGGPTQETQYF.

The chain links TRBV6-1 to TRBJ2-7; D could derive from TRBD1 or TRBD2 (5 bases each). Trimming removed 7 bases at V and 5 bases at J, with 21 bases between. The CDR3 covers 15 residues. Germline CDR1 is MNHNS and CDR2 is SASEGT. CDR3 in amino acids: CASNPGTAYNNEQYF. The CDR3 DNA reads TGTGCCAGCAATCCCGGGACGGCATATAATAACGAGCAGTACTTC.

J is TRBJ2-2 and V is TRBV10-3; D might be TRBD2 (5 bases). Germline V gives CDR1 ENHRY, CDR2 SYGVKD. The CDR3 has 13 residues. Trimming stripped 3 bases from V and 6 bases from J, with 8 bases between. CDR3: CAISDASPGELFF. CDR3 nucleotide sequence: TGTGCCATCAGTGACGCTAGCCCCGGGGAGCTGTTTTTT.

This clonotype was found a few times. The CDR3, as DNA: TGTGCCAGCATCGAGACTAGGTCGAGGGCCAATGAGCAGTTCTTC. Its translation is CASIETRSRANEQFF. The chain links TRBV12-3 or TRBV12-4 to TRBJ2-1; possibly TRBD2 for D (6 bases). V lost 7 bases and J 6 bases, leaving 19 bases between the germline ends. The CDR3 consists of 15 residues.

V gene TRBV7-9 combines with J gene TRBJ2-1; no clear D gene. V lost 5 bases, J lost 2 bases, and 13 bases lay in between. Germline-derived CDR1 and CDR2 are SEHNR and FQNEAQ (reference sequence). The CDR3 covers 15 residues. In DNA form, the CDR3 reads TGTGCCAGCAGCCCAAGGGAAAGCACCTACAATGAGCAGTTCTTC. Translating it yields CASSPRESTYNEQFF.

V and J are TRBV18 and TRBJ1-1; D remains unclear. Trimming shortened V by 3 bases and J by 1 base, and 9 bases separated the two germline ends. This CDR3 spans 14 amino acids. CDR1 is KGHSH, CDR2 LQKENI, per germline. The CDR3 loop is CASSPLKGNTEAFF. CDR3 coding DNA: TGTGCCAGCTCACCCTTGAAAGGGAACACTGAAGCTTTCTTT.

The J gene is TRBJ1-1, the V gene TRBV9; D uncertain. The CDR3 runs 14 residues. The V gene's germline CDR1 is SGDLS and CDR2 YYNGEE. Trimming removed 0 bases at V and 5 bases at J, with 11 bases between. The CDR3 sequence is CASSVDQRETEAFF. In DNA, the CDR3 is TGTGCCAGCAGCGTAGACCAGAGAGAGACTGAAGCTTTCTTT. Full variable domain (remainder filled in from reference TRBV9 and TRBJ1-1): DSGVTQTPKHLITATGQRVTLRCSPRSGDLSVYWYQQSLDQGLQFLIQYYNGEERAKGNILERFSAQQFPDLHSELNLSSLELGDSALYFCASSVDQRETEAFFGQGTRLTVV.

V is TRBV4-1 and J is TRBJ2-3, with TRBD2 matching 8 bases. Germline lookup yields CDR1 MGHRA and CDR2 YSYEKL. The V segment lost 1 base and the J segment 4 bases; nucleotides outside the gene matches: 10. This CDR3 is built from 17 residues. CDR3 in DNA: TGCGCCAGCAGCCAAGTGGGAAACGGGGGGGCCGCAGATACGCAGTATTTT. Translated, it gives CASSQVGNGGAADTQYF.

This clonotype was detected a few times. This rearrangement joins TRBV20-1 to TRBJ2-7; 14 bases match TRBD2. Germline V CDR1 and CDR2: DFQATT, SNEGSKA (reference sequence). This CDR3 is 18 amino acids long. Germline trimming cut 3 bases from V and 0 bases from J; bases unmatched to any gene: 10. The CDR3 here is CSASSGLAGGLSSYEQYF. The CDR3 nucleotides are TGCAGTGCTAGCTCCGGACTAGCGGGAGGCCTCAGCTCCTACGAGCAGTACTTC.

This clonotype has a handful of counts. The chain recombines TRBV5-1 with TRBJ2-5; perhaps TRBD1 as D (6 bases). With 4 bases removed from V and 2 bases from J, the gap between germline ends came to 12 bases. The germline CDR1 and CDR2 sequences are SGHRS and YFSETQ. This CDR3 is 14 amino acids long. CDR3 amino acids: CASSPGTQQETQYF. CDR3 sequence (DNA): TGCGCCAGCAGCCCCGGGACACAGCAAGAGACCCAGTACTTC.

This clonotype turned up a few times. The V and J genes are TRBV15 and TRBJ2-7; 9 bases are shared with TRBD1. This CDR3 contains 15 residues. Trimming took 3 bases from V and 4 from J; bases not matched to a gene: 7. Germline CDR1 and CDR2: LNHNV and YYDKDF (reference sequence). CDR3 loop: CATSSPGQGFYEQYF. The CDR3 DNA reads TGTGCCACCAGCAGCCCGGGACAGGGTTTTTACGAGCAGTACTTC.

This chain joins TRBV29-1 and TRBJ2-1, with D uncertain. Germline-derived CDR1 and CDR2 are SQVTM and ANQGSEA. This CDR3 contains 14 residues. V gave up 4 bases and J gave up 5 bases, with 15 bases separating them. CDR3 nucleotides: TGCAGCGTTGTCCTGGGCCACAAGAACAATGAGCAGTTCTTC. This codes for CSVVLGHKNNEQFF.

CDR3 nucleotides: TGTGCCAGCAGTTACTCCGGCGGGAATGAAAAACTGTTTTTT. Translating it yields CASSYSGGNEKLFF. This rearrangement joins TRBV6-5 to TRBJ1-4; D gene uncertain. The CDR3 covers 14 residues. Trimming removed 0 bases from V and 5 bases from J, with 7 bases in between. From germline, CDR1 is MNHEY and CDR2 SVGAGI.

The rearrangement links TRBV10-3 to TRBJ2-7, with TRBD2 matching over 7 bases. The CDR3 sequence is 15 residues long. Unmatched junction bases numbered 5, after V lost 0 bases and J lost 3 bases. Germline assignment: CDR1 ENHRY and CDR2 SYGVKD. CDR3 nucleotide sequence: TGTGCCATCAGTGAGTCGTTTCCGGGGGGCTACGAGCAGTACTTC. Encoded protein: CAISESFPGGYEQYF.

This chain joins TRBV24-1 and TRBJ2-5; D perhaps matches TRBD1 (5 bases). The germline V gene has CDR1 KGHDR and CDR2 SFDVKD. Trimming took 6 bases from V and 3 from J, leaving 13 bases between them. This CDR3 contains 14 residues. The CDR3 here is CATSKTAPEETQYF. The DNA for the CDR3 is TGTGCCACCAGTAAGACAGCACCCGAAGAGACCCAGTACTTC.

This clonotype showed up just a few times. The chain has TRBV3-1 and TRBJ1-5; the D is unclear. CDR1 and CDR2 (germline): LGHDT, YNNKEL (reference sequence). The CDR3 extends over 12 amino acids. The ends were cut back, 4 bases at V and 9 bases at J, with 10 bases in the middle. The CDR3 DNA is TGTGCCAGCAGCCCGGGTATGGGGCCCCAGCATTTT. This gives the protein CASSPGMGPQHF.

This clonotype has a count of ten or more. The chain uses TRBV4-1 and TRBJ2-1; 11 bases align to TRBD1. The CDR3 contains 15 residues. Germline CDR1 MGHRA, CDR2 YSYEKL. After removal of 7 bases from V and 10 bases from J, the junction contained 12 bases not matched to a gene. Here the CDR3 reads CASTQTGQGVGEQFF. In DNA form, the CDR3 reads TGCGCCAGCACGCAAACGGGACAGGGGGTGGGGGAGCAGTTCTTC.

V gene TRBV9 combines with J gene TRBJ2-7; 7 bases are shared with TRBD2. The CDR3 runs to 14 residues. Germline-derived CDR1 and CDR2 are SGDLS and YYNGEE. V lost 2 bases to trimming and J lost 6 bases; unmatched junction nucleotides: 8. Here the CDR3 DNA reads TGTGCCAGCAGCGTTGTCGGGACTACGAGCGAGCAGTACTTC. Translated: CASSVVGTTSEQYF.

The genes are TRBV5-5 and TRBJ1-6, with 9 bases matching TRBD1. Germline V lookup: CDR1 SGHKS, CDR2 YYEKEE (reference sequence). J was trimmed by 8 bases and V by 3 bases; bases with no gene match: 6. This CDR3 comprises 15 residues. CDR3 nucleotide sequence: TGTGCCAGCAGCTGGACAGGGGCTAGTGATTCACCCCTCCACTTT. As protein: CASSWTGASDSPLHF. Looking up the rest from reference TRBV5-5 and TRBJ1-6 gives the full variable domain: DAGVTQSPTHLIKTRGQQVTLRCSPISGHKSVSWYQQVLGQGPQFIFQYYEKEERGRGNFPDRFSARQFPNYSSELNVNALLLGDSALYLCASSWTGASDSPLHFGNGTRLTVT.

A few counts support this clonotype. The chain links TRBV24-1 to TRBJ2-1; the match to TRBD1 covers 8 bases. The germline V gene encodes CDR1 KGHDR and CDR2 SFDVKD. Losses at the gene ends were 7 bases for V and 2 bases for J; bases not matched to a gene: 3. The CDR3 has 14 amino acids. CDR3 in DNA: TGTGCCACCAGAGGACAGGGAGCCTACAATGAGCAGTTCTTC. Amino acids: CATRGQGAYNEQFF.

The chain has TRBV18 and TRBJ2-5, with D unclear. The CDR3 has 13 amino acids. Germline V gives CDR1 KGHSH, CDR2 LQKENI. Trimming took 9 bases from V and 4 from J, leaving 15 bases between them. CDR3 bases: TGTGCCAGTACGCAGGTACTTCGAGAGACCCAGTACTTC. Translated: CASTQVLRETQYF.

The chain joins TRBV6-6 to TRBJ1-6; D uncertain. V shed 6 bases and J shed 2 bases, with 14 bases lying between them. Per the germline V gene, CDR1 is MNHNY and CDR2 is SVGAGI (reference sequence). This CDR3 region has 16 residues. The chain's CDR3 is CASSKQSSAYNSPLHF. The CDR3 bases are TGTGCCAGCAGCAAACAGAGCAGCGCCTATAATTCACCCCTCCACTTT.

Only a few counts were recorded for this clonotype. This chain joins TRBV12-3 or TRBV12-4 and TRBJ2-3, with 11 bases lining up with TRBD2. V was pared by 10 bases and J by 5 bases, with 11 bases of the junction left unmatched. CDR3 length equals 15 residues. CDR3 nucleotides: TGTGCCAACGGGAAACTAGCGGGGGATCAAGATACGCAGTATTTT. Its protein is CANGKLAGDQDTQYF.

This clonotype was counted a few times. The V and J genes are TRBV12-3 or TRBV12-4 and TRBJ1-5; D ambiguous. CDR3 size: 12 residues. The V end was cut by 3 bases, the J end by 5 bases, with 5 bases between. This CDR3 is CASSLTDQPQHF. DNA for the CDR3: TGTGCCAGCAGTTTGACTGATCAGCCCCAGCATTTT.